The T cell receptor beta chain under discussion was sequenced for a study of cytomegalovirus exposure and HLA in healthy donors (dated by TCRdb to about 2017). Regarding the study in general: An earlier analysis of several hundred of the donors reported 250 to 350 Gb of sequence data and about 100 million unique TCR beta sequences from about 180 million T cells. Because of strong linkage in the cohort, a few DR-DQ haplotypes were treated as single units for association and clustering. All discovery cohort repertoires had been generated using a single sequencing platform. An early release covering roughly 600 HLA-typed donors comprised about 300 gigabases of sequencing data and about 90 million unique TCR sequences. To decide whether each TCR beta V gene segment behaved as functional or pseudogenic, an earlier analysis of fewer than 750 of the donors relied on high-throughput TCR beta sequencing. The study used immunosequencing to profile the T cell repertoires of under 700 subjects and linked those repertoires to cytomegalovirus serostatus. Typing coverage varied by locus: about 620-630 donors for A, B, C, DRB1 and DQB1; about 520 for DQA1; over 600 for DPA1; 400 to 480 for DPB1. Along with the roughly 710-subject first cohort, a separate validation cohort of 120 different subjects was used. Rather than drawing on any new phenotypic data, the later analysis identified candidate immune exposures from TCR beta sequences and the way those sequences occurred across donors. The study aimed to test whether signatures of past pathogen exposure could be identified by cataloging public T cell receptors. A later genetic analysis took genome-wide SNP genotypes for about 55% of the 666 donors and used that subset as a discovery cohort. To predict cytomegalovirus infection status, the study combined high-throughput TCR immunosequencing, statistical association of individual TCRs with disease status, and machine learning. Among 398 genotyped donors of the cohort, an average of about 240,000 unique TCR beta nucleotide sequences was sequenced per donor, of which about 20% were non-productive. Both class I and class II loci were covered by HLA typing, at four-digit resolution. Among the roughly 390 genotyped donors, 75% to 90% belonged to the genetic ancestry cluster associated with self-reported Caucasian donors. Alongside the repertoire data, information on donor age, sex, ethnicity and CMV serostatus was compiled. In a later analysis, previously published TCR beta repertoires from some 640 donors were re-analyzed and high-resolution HLA genotyping was added so that TCR occurrence patterns could be studied.

In total, 600 or so healthy bone marrow donors made up the cohort. Cohort members were all nominally healthy when sampled, although unrecorded immune exposures were likely present. The donor tested CMV seropositive and was one of the 289 seropositive cohort members. A peripheral blood sample was collected from each donor, and TCR beta sequencing was performed on peripheral blood mononuclear cells. The Qiagen DNeasy Blood Extraction Kit was used to extract genomic DNA from the blood cell samples. With regard to this clone: What this receptor recognizes is not known. No much larger clonotype is one base removed from it; base qualities were not supplied.

The protocol used for the library was the immunoSEQ multiplex PCR assay. A mixture of 60 forward primers for TCR Vbeta segments and 13 reverse primers for TCR Jbeta segments was used in the multiplex PCR. The CDR3 region of rearranged TCR beta genes was amplified from genomic DNA by a multiplex PCR assay. The Illumina HiSeq System was used to sequence the amplified TCR beta libraries as 87-base-pair reads. In the original analysis: In a later analysis, about 80 million unique TCR beta chains were counted across the approximately 670 repertoires, and around 10 million of these chains were shared by at least two donors. A nearest-neighbor algorithm error-corrected the raw reads and collapsed the reads into unique sequences, merging closely related sequences to remove PCR and sequencing errors. V, D and J gene segments were assigned by aligning CDR3 sequences to IMGT reference sequences. For a sequence to be retained, at least a six-nucleotide match to both a V gene segment and a J gene segment was required. Rearrangements were called productive when the CDR3 lacked stop codons and stayed in frame with V and J; all others were non-productive. CDR3 was defined by IMGT convention, running from the second conserved V-encoded cysteine to the conserved J-encoded phenylalanine. Sequences without an unambiguous match to a single V gene segment were excluded from the earlier analysis of 450 to 650 of the donors. An earlier analysis of 587 of the donors classified V segments as functional when productive rearrangements were above 56.7% and as segregating when the standard deviation between donors was above 5%. To diagnose cytomegalovirus status from the catalog of TCR beta chain sequences, a statistical classification framework was built. In a later analysis, TCR nucleotide sequences were compared against IMGT/GENE-DB human TR gene sequences so that V and J genes could be assigned. The TCRdist pipeline was used in a later analysis to assign CDR3 sequences and most-parsimonious VDJ recombination scenarios. In a later analysis, each TCR beta chain was defined by its CDR3 amino acid sequence together with its V-gene family, and reads lacking a unique V-gene family were excluded. In a later analysis, approximately 640 highly shared, low-generation-probability nucleotide sequences were removed to address suspected cross-contamination and a sequencing artifact. A later analysis calculated a clonal expansion index for each public chain from normalized within-repertoire ranks of inferred template counts. Generation probabilities in a later analysis came from a VDJ recombination model fitted to out-of-frame rearrangements, and those results were checked against IGoR. Hypergeometric tests were used in a later analysis to score TCR-TCR, TCR-HLA and TCR-CMV co-occurrence, with a repertoire-size bias correction applied to the TCR pairs. In a later analysis, false discovery rates were estimated by permuting HLA or CMV assignments 20 times. A later analysis grouped co-occurring TCRs with DBSCAN, adding TCRdist sequence similarity when clustering within HLA-allele-positive subsets. For co-occurrence clustering, repertoires with fewer than 30,000 or more than 120,000 public chains were excluded, along with roughly 5 repertoires with anomalous nucleotide sharing. The clones in this table, taken by TCRdb from immuneACCESS, are in-frame only. Not every clone is retained; where verified, under half of the shortfall comes from an unresolved V gene, and the cause of the rest is unknown. D and trimming come from the DNA, and the V and J calls and clone size come from that table. The sample table lists around 100,000 clones, around three quarters of them with a count of one. The top ten clonotypes cover over 2.5% of the sample.

The germline V end is reduced by 4 bases and the J end by 1 base; junction bases left unmatched: 8. The CDR3 covers 18 residues, taking in both the cysteine and the phenylalanine. Kept here is only the CDR3 DNA, which spans 54 bases and is read in frame from base 1. Reading the germline V gene gives CDR1 MNHNS and CDR2 SASEGT. Study-wide conclusions, independent of this receptor: Specific HLA alleles were associated with more than 15,000 TCR beta sequences at a false discovery rate of 0.05 in a later analysis. An association between a missense DCLRE1C variant and V-gene and J-gene trimming of TCR beta chains was found in a later genetic analysis and replicated in an independent cohort. A group of highly shared sequence variants was considered likely to be a technical artifact of the sequencing pipeline. The only immune exposure information available for the cohort was CMV serostatus. In the study, 150 to 200 TCR beta chains were listed as associated with cytomegalovirus. When HLA alleles, especially DR and DQ, strongly co-occurred, TCR associations were difficult to assign to individual alleles. The classifier was reported to diagnose cytomegalovirus status with high specificity and sensitivity in both the original cohort and the validation cohort. A few of the identified cytomegalovirus-associated TCR beta chains were confirmed in vitro to be specific for cytomegalovirus antigens. A later analysis found that TCR association rates varied across HLA loci, with DRB1 alleles showing the most associated TCRs and HLA-C alleles the fewest. A further reported finding was that TCR beta sequences accurately predicted the HLA-A and HLA-B alleles for most subjects in the first cohort. The 87-base-pair reads could not distinguish some IMGT-functional V segments, including TRBV6-2 and TRBV6-3, so those segments were excluded. Sequencing depth was assumed to be roughly uniform across donors in the presence/absence analyses, though that assumption may not hold. The earlier analysis of fewer than 750 of the donors excluded some 16 rarely observed V segments, including chromosome 9 orphons, because counts were too low. Because some donors lacked HLA typing at each locus, the association tests relied only on the typed subset. A later genetic analysis reported fewer N-insertions in productive TCRs among donors in an Asian-associated ancestry cluster than the approximately 670-donor mean. This cohort had only TCR beta chains sequenced, and the lack of alpha or paired-chain data limited which features could be detected. The authors suggested that the approach could potentially be extended to other disease states and immunological phenotypes. Compared with equally common non-associated chains, HLA-associated TCR beta chains in a later analysis were more clonally expanded and had lower generation probabilities. Linkage disequilibrium might explain the correlated functional status among segregating V segments, but an unknown experimental factor could not be excluded. In an earlier analysis of some 550 of the donors, most TCR beta V segments were observed in productive rearrangements about 90% or about 30% of the time, broadly matching IMGT annotations. Across donors, most TCR sequences were observed very rarely, whereas some public TCRs were present in many individuals. Most CMV-associated TCR beta chains appeared to be HLA-restricted in a later analysis, and the HLA associations seemed to be driven largely by CMV exposure. Several of the top co-occurrence clusters appeared to be linked to parvovirus B19, influenza, CMV and Epstein-Barr virus, according to a later analysis.

The chain uses TRBV6-1 and TRBJ2-2; TRBD2 fits 11 bases in the junction. The source is a man aged 45 to 65 in good health and CMV-seropositive. The sample was PBMCs. The bases read TGTGCCAGCAGTGGCTTTAGACTAGCGGGGCTGAACACCGGGGAGCTGTTTTTT. It specifies CASSGFRLAGLNTGELFF.